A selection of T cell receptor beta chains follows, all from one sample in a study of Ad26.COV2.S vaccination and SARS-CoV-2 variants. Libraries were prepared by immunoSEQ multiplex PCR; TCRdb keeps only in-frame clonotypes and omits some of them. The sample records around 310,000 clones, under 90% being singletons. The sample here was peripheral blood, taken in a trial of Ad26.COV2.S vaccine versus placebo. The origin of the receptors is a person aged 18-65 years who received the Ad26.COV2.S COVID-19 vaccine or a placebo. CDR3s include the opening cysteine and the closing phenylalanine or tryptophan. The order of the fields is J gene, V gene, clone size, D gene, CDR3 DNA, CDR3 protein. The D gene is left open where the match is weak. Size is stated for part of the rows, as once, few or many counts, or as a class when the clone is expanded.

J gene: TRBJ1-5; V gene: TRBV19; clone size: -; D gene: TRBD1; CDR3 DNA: TGTGCCAGTAGTATTGACGGGACAGTAATCCAGCCCCAGCATTTT; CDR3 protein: CASSIDGTVIQPQHF
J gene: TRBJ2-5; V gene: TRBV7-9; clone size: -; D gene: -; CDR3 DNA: TGTGCCAGCAGCCGGGTCGCGCCTCAAGAGACCCAGTACTTC; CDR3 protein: CASSRVAPQETQYF
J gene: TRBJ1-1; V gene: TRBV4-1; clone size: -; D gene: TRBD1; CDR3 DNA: TGCGCCAGCAGCCAAGACCAGGGGGCTCGCACTGAAGCTTTCTTT; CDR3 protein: CASSQDQGARTEAFF
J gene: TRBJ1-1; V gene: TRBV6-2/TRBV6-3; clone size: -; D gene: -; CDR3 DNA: TGTGCCAGCAGCCCCACGAGGACGGGATACTTCACTGAAGCTTTCTTT; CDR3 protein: CASSPTRTGYFTEAFF
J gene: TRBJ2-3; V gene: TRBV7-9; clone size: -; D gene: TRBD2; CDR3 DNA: TGTGCCAGCAGCTTCCTACTAGCGGGAGCAGATACGCAGTATTTT; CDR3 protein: CASSFLLAGADTQYF
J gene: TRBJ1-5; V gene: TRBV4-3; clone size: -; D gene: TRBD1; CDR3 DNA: TGCGCCAGCAGCCTGGGGACAGGGCTGGGTCAGCCCCAGCATTTT; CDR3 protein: CASSLGTGLGQPQHF
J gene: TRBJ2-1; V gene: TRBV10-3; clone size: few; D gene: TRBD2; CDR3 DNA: TGTGCCATCAGTGCACGGGCGACTAGCGGGAGTGGTGGGGCTTACAATGAGCAGTTCTTC; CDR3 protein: CAISARATSGSGGAYNEQFF
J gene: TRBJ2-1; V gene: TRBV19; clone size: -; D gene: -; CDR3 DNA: TGTGCCAGTAGTATAGGGGCCTCTCCCTCCTACAATGAGCAGTTCTTC; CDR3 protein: CASSIGASPSYNEQFF
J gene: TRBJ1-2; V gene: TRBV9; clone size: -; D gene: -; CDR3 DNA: TGTGCCAGCAGCGTAGCTCCCGAGACAGGAGACTATGGCTACACCTTC; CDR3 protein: CASSVAPETGDYGYTF
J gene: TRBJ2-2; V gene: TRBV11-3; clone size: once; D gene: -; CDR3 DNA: TGTGCCAGCAGCACTCACAGAGGGGAGCTCTTCGCCGGGGAGCTGTTTTTT; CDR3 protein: CASSTHRGELFAGELFF
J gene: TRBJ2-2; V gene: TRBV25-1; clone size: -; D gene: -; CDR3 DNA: TGTGCCAGCACCGAGGGCGGGATAAACACCGGGGAGCTGTTTTTT; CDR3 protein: CASTEGGINTGELFF
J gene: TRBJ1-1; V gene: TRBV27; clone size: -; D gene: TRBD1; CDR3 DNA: TGTGCCAGCAGTTTCGGGACAGCGAACACTGAAGCTTTCTTT; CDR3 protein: CASSFGTANTEAFF
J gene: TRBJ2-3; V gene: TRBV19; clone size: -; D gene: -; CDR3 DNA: TGTGCCACCAGACAGGTGGGAGCTGGGGATACGCAGTATTTT; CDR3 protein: CATRQVGAGDTQYF